Listed below are T cell receptor beta chains from one sample, sequenced in a study of shared T cell receptors in the human thymus. Assay: immunoSEQ multiplex PCR; the TCRdb copy retains only in-frame clones and omits some. The sample carries just under 550,000 clones, 75% to 80% recorded once. This same sample was also part of a study on human thymus T cells.

The sequencing sample was made of thymocytes. The receptor source for this set is a boy younger than two with a congenital heart defect. Both conserved end residues are part of each CDR3. The D gene is left open where the match is weak. Some rows mark clone size as missing; the rest say once, few, many or name a class of expanded clone.

clone_size	d_call	v_call	j_call	cdr3_nt	cdr3_aa
.	TRBD2	TRBV4-1	TRBJ2-7	TGCGCCAGCAGCCAAGATGGGGCAAGGACTAGCGTCTCCTACGAGCAGTACTTC	CASSQDGARTSVSYEQYF
once	.	TRBV27	TRBJ2-3	TGTGCCAGCAGTCCGCGGGACTTTATTCACGGAGATACGCAGTATTTT	CASSPRDFIHGDTQYF
.	.	TRBV29-1	TRBJ2-1	TGCAGCGTTGAAAGGGCGGGGAGTGAGCAGTTCTTC	CSVERAGSEQFF
.	TRBD2	TRBV14	TRBJ2-5	TGTGCCAGCAGCCAAGATGAGGCTAGCGGCAGCCAAGAGACCCAGTACTTC	CASSQDEASGSQETQYF
few	.	TRBV19	TRBJ2-7	TGTGCCAGTAGTTCCCGGACAGGGAGGGGCGAGCAGTACTTC	CASSSRTGRGEQYF
.	.	TRBV7-3	TRBJ2-1	TGTGCCAGCAGCTCCTCCCACGGGGGCGCGGGGGACTCCTACAATGAGCAGTTCTTC	CASSSSHGGAGDSYNEQFF
.	TRBD1	TRBV6-1	TRBJ2-7	TGTGCCAGCAGCAACCAGGGGGCCTCCTACGAGCAGTACTTC	CASSNQGASYEQYF
.	.	TRBV9	TRBJ1-4	TGTGCCAGCAGCCCATCAGTAACTAATGAAAAACTGTTTTTT	CASSPSVTNEKLFF
.	TRBD2	TRBV9	TRBJ2-3	TGTGCCAGCAGCGCCGACCCGGGACTAGCGGGAGATACGCAGTATTTT	CASSADPGLAGDTQYF
once	TRBD2	TRBV10-3	TRBJ2-3	TGTGCCATCAGTGAGCTCCCCGAGGCGGGAGTGAGCACAGATACGCAGTATTTT	CAISELPEAGVSTDTQYF
.	TRBD2	TRBV18	TRBJ2-7	TGTGCCAGCTCGCCCGGACTAGCGGGAGACAACGAGCAGTACTTC	CASSPGLAGDNEQYF
.	TRBD2	TRBV30	TRBJ2-2	TGTGCCTGGATGAGCGGGACGAACACCGGGGAGCTGTTTTTT	CAWMSGTNTGELFF
.	.	TRBV6-5	TRBJ2-5	TGTGCCAGCAGTTATGCGGGGACAGTTCAAGAGACCCAGTACTTC	CASSYAGTVQETQYF
.	TRBD2	TRBV15	TRBJ2-7	TGTGCCACCAGCAGAGTGGGGCGACTAGCGGGACCCGCGACTTACGAGCAGTACTTC	CATSRVGRLAGPATYEQYF
.	TRBD2	TRBV7-3	TRBJ2-1	TGTGCCAGCAGCTTAGTCGGCGGGGGCTCCTACAATGAGCAGTTCTTC	CASSLVGGGSYNEQFF
.	TRBD2	TRBV4-3	TRBJ2-2	TGCGCCAGCAGCGAAAAGGGACTAGTAGGCGGGGAGCTGTTTTTT	CASSEKGLVGGELFF
.	.	TRBV6-1	TRBJ2-7	TGTGCCAGCAGGCACACAGGGAAGTGGACCTACGAGCAGTACTTC	CASRHTGKWTYEQYF
.	.	TRBV4-3	TRBJ2-1	TGCGCCAGCAGCCAATATAGGAGTTTTGGCTACAATGAGCAGTTCTTC	CASSQYRSFGYNEQFF
.	.	TRBV18	TRBJ2-1	TGTGCCGCGGAGGAAGGCCCCAATGAGCAGTTCTTC	CAAEEGPNEQFF
few	TRBD2	TRBV28	TRBJ2-3	TGTGCCAGCAGTCAAACTAGCGCGGATACGCAGTATTTT	CASSQTSADTQYF
few	.	TRBV19	TRBJ2-7	TGTGCCAGTAGTATAGCAGGAGGGCGCCGACACGAGCAGTACTTC	CASSIAGGRRHEQYF
.	.	TRBV27	TRBJ2-1	TGTGCCAGCAGGGGTCGGGCGGAGGTGGATGAGCAGTTCTTC	CASRGRAEVDEQFF
.	TRBD2	TRBV7-9	TRBJ2-7	TGTGCCAGCAGCTCTTCTAGCGGGAGAGTGAACGAGCAGTACTTC	CASSSSSGRVNEQYF
.	.	TRBV9	TRBJ2-5	TGTGCCAGCAGCGTAGGTGGGAGTGGACAAGAGACCCAGTACTTC	CASSVGGSGQETQYF
.	TRBD2	TRBV6-4	TRBJ2-2	TGTGCCAGCAGTGAACGGGAGGGCCTCGGGGAGCTGTTTTTT	CASSEREGLGELFF
.	.	TRBV29-1	TRBJ2-1	TGCAGCGTTGTCTACGACTCCTACAATGAGCAGTTCTTC	CSVVYDSYNEQFF
.	TRBD2	TRBV28	TRBJ2-1	TGTGCCAGCAGTTTGCTGACTAGCGGGAACTCCTACAATGAGCAGTTCTTC	CASSLLTSGNSYNEQFF
.	TRBD1	TRBV27	TRBJ2-7	TGTGCCAGCAGTTTCAGACAGGGCCATCACGAGCAGTACTTC	CASSFRQGHHEQYF
.	.	TRBV2	TRBJ1-1	TGTGCCAGCAGGGCCCGGGGGGGGACCACTGAAGCTTTCTTT	CASRARGGTTEAFF
.	.	TRBV18	TRBJ2-5	TGTGCCAGCTCAGGGAGCGGGCCCCAAATGGAGACCCAGTACTTC	CASSGSGPQMETQYF
.	.	TRBV28	TRBJ2-7	TGTGCCAATCGGTACGAGCAGTACTTC	CANRYEQYF
few	.	TRBV27	TRBJ2-3	TGTGCCAGCAGCGATACAGGGACCACAGATACGCAGTATTTT	CASSDTGTTDTQYF
few	.	TRBV4-3	TRBJ1-3	TGCGCCAGCAGCCAACCAGACAGATCTGGAAACACCATATATTTT	CASSQPDRSGNTIYF
.	TRBD1	TRBV5-4	TRBJ1-2	TGTGCCAGCAGCGTACCGGGACAGGGGGACTATGGCTACACCTTC	CASSVPGQGDYGYTF
.	TRBD2	TRBV4-3	TRBJ2-1	TGCGCCAGCAGCCAGCCGGGGGTGGGGGGGAATGAGCAGTTCTTC	CASSQPGVGGNEQFF
.	TRBD2	TRBV19	TRBJ2-7	TGTGCCAGTAGCAGATCTGGGAGGACTAGCGGGAGGGAGGCCTACGAGCAGTACTTC	CASSRSGRTSGREAYEQYF
.	.	TRBV7-2	TRBJ2-7	TGTGCCAGCAGCTTATCCCCAGCGGAACTCAACCAGTACGAGCAGTACTTC	CASSLSPAELNQYEQYF
.	.	TRBV10-2	TRBJ1-2	TGCGCCAGCGAAGGAGGCCACCTCCGGAGGGGTGGCTACACCTTC	CASEGGHLRRGGYTF